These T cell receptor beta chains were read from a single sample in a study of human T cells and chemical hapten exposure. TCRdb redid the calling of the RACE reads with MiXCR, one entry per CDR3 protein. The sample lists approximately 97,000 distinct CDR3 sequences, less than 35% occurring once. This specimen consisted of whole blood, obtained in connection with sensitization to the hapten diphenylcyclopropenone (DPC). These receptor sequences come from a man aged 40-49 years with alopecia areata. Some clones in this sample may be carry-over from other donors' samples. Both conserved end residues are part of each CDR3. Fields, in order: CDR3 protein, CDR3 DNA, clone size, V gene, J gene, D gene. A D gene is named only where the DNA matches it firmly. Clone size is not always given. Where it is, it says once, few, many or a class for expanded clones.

CASSAPGLYTDTQYF	TGTGCCAGCAGTGCACCGGGACTTTATACAGATACGCAGTATTTT	-	TRBV12-3/TRBV12-4	TRBJ2-3	-
CASSLLIAGHSGANVLTF	TGTGCCAGCAGTTTATTGATAGCGGGCCACTCTGGGGCCAACGTCCTGACTTTC	few	TRBV28	TRBJ2-6	TRBD2
CASSHLLAGRRSEQYF	TGTGCCAGCAGCCACCTACTAGCGGGTCGACGTAGTGAGCAGTACTTC	few	TRBV14	TRBJ2-7	TRBD2
CASSLDLADADTQYF	TGTGCCAGCAGTTTAGACCTAGCGGACGCAGATACGCAGTATTTT	few	TRBV12-3/TRBV12-4	TRBJ2-3	TRBD2
CAISAQTGVLYGYTF	TGTGCCATCAGCGCTCAGACAGGAGTGCTCTATGGCTACACCTTC	-	TRBV10-3	TRBJ1-2	-
CASSLEGALYGYTF	TGTGCCAGCAGCTTAGAAGGGGCACTCTATGGCTACACCTTC	-	TRBV7-9	TRBJ1-2	-
CASSTNRGPRSNQPQHF	TGTGCCAGCAGTACGAACAGGGGCCCACGGAGCAATCAGCCCCAGCATTTT	-	TRBV6-2/TRBV6-3	TRBJ1-5	TRBD1
CSAREYGDEQFF	TGCAGTGCTAGAGAGTACGGTGATGAGCAGTTCTTC	-	TRBV20-1	TRBJ2-1	-
CSASSAGGMDTQYF	TGCAGTGCTAGTTCGGCAGGGGGGATGGATACGCAGTATTTT	many	TRBV20-1	TRBJ2-3	-
CSARADRINTEAFF	TGCAGTGCTAGAGCGGACAGGATTAACACTGAAGCTTTCTTT	-	TRBV20-1	TRBJ1-1	TRBD1
CASSGESYNEQFF	TGTGCCAGCAGTGGGGAGTCCTACAATGAGCAGTTCTTC	few	TRBV12-3/TRBV12-4	TRBJ2-1	-
CASSLLRGGLGNEKLFF	TGTGCCAGCAGCCTCCTCAGGGGAGGACTTGGCAATGAAAAACTGTTTTTT	-	TRBV13	TRBJ1-4	-
CASSLISGNTEAFF	TGTGCCAGCAGCTTAATTAGCGGTAACACTGAAGCTTTCTTT	-	TRBV7-9	TRBJ1-1	-
CASSLDGHRTNTGELFF	TGTGCCAGCAGCTTAGATGGACACCGGACGAACACCGGGGAGCTGTTTTTT	few	TRBV7-2	TRBJ2-2	-
CASSESGGGGTDTQYF	TGTGCCAGCAGTGAATCGGGGGGAGGGGGCACAGATACGCAGTATTTT	-	TRBV6-1	TRBJ2-3	TRBD2
CASQLSGATYEQYF	TGTGCCAGCCAACTTAGCGGAGCTACCTACGAGCAGTACTTC	once	TRBV6-6	TRBJ2-7	-
CASSLQGDSGANVLTF	TGTGCCAGCAGTTTACAGGGTGACTCTGGGGCCAACGTCCTGACTTTC	many	TRBV28	TRBJ2-6	-
CASSDWTGSGEQYF	TGTGCCAGCAGTGACTGGACAGGGTCGGGCGAGCAGTACTTC	few	TRBV28	TRBJ2-7	TRBD1
CASRSQWNNEKLFF	TGTGCCAGCAGGTCACAGTGGAATAATGAAAAACTGTTTTTT	few	TRBV6-6	TRBJ1-4	-
CASSPFKPGQGLSGANVLTF	TGTGCCAGCAGTCCCTTTAAGCCGGGACAGGGGTTATCTGGGGCCAACGTCCTGACTTTC	few	TRBV6-5	TRBJ2-6	TRBD1
CASSIGPGGYGYTF	TGTGCCAGTAGTATAGGTCCAGGCGGCTATGGCTACACCTTC	-	TRBV19	TRBJ1-2	-
CASSEARAGPYEQYF	TGTGCCAGCAGTGAAGCGCGGGCCGGACCCTACGAGCAGTACTTC	-	TRBV2	TRBJ2-7	-
CASSFAGPYEQYF	TGTGCCAGCAGTTTCGCCGGGCCCTACGAGCAGTACTTC	-	TRBV27	TRBJ2-7	-
CASSSTGTSGTGYEQYF	TGCGCCAGCAGCTCGACCGGGACTAGCGGGACCGGCTACGAGCAGTACTTC	few	TRBV5-1	TRBJ2-7	TRBD2
CASSPISSTGRETQYF	TGTGCCAGCAGTCCTATCTCTTCGACAGGGAGGGAGACCCAGTACTTC	-	TRBV28	TRBJ2-5	-
CASSADRTDTQYF	TGTGCCAGCAGTGCCGACCGGACAGATACGCAGTATTTT	few	TRBV12-3/TRBV12-4	TRBJ2-3	-
CASSLGLTGDGEKLFF	TGTGCCAGCAGCTTAGGCCTGACAGGGGATGGTGAAAAACTGTTTTTT	-	TRBV7-6	TRBJ1-4	TRBD1
CASSPLGVWRETQYF	TGTGCCAGCAGCCCTCTGGGGGTCTGGCGAGAGACCCAGTACTTC	once	TRBV11-2	TRBJ2-5	-
CASSRSGGLAGVSQYF	TGTGCCAGCAGCCGATCGGGGGGGTTAGCGGGAGTATCGCAGTATTTT	many	TRBV12-3/TRBV12-4	TRBJ2-3	TRBD2
CASSPQGFEQYF	TGCGCCAGCAGCCCACAGGGGTTCGAGCAGTACTTC	few	TRBV5-1	TRBJ2-7	TRBD1
CASSRPGQGETQYF	TGTGCCAGCAGTCGTCCGGGACAGGGGGAGACCCAGTACTTC	-	TRBV12-3/TRBV12-4	TRBJ2-5	TRBD1
CASSLVYNEQFF	TGTGCCAGCAGCTTGGTATACAATGAGCAGTTCTTC	few	TRBV7-2	TRBJ2-1	-
CASRTAGNTEAFF	TGTGCCAGCAGGACGGCGGGGAACACTGAAGCTTTCTTT	-	TRBV7-9	TRBJ1-1	-
CASSLALSGAYNEQFF	TGTGCCAGCAGCTTAGCACTATCGGGAGCCTACAATGAGCAGTTCTTC	-	TRBV7-9	TRBJ2-1	-
CASSLKAGSNQPQHF	TGTGCCAGCAGCTTAAAGGCAGGGAGCAATCAGCCCCAGCATTTT	few	TRBV7-2	TRBJ1-5	-
CASSYRVDEQFF	TGTGCCAGCAGTTACAGGGTCGATGAGCAGTTCTTC	few	TRBV6-5	TRBJ2-1	-
CASATLEVDAFF	TGTGCCAGCGCGACCTTGGAGGTTGATGCTTTCTTT	few	TRBV25-1	TRBJ1-1	-
CAISVDGGNQPQHF	TGTGCCATCAGTGTTGACGGGGGCAATCAGCCCCAGCATTTT	few	TRBV10-3	TRBJ1-5	-
CASGPQTGGNQPQHF	TGTGCCAGCGGTCCCCAAACAGGGGGCAATCAGCCCCAGCATTTT	-	TRBV2	TRBJ1-5	TRBD1
CASSPGQGSYEQYF	TGTGCCAGCAGTCCGGGACAGGGGAGCTACGAGCAGTACTTC	-	TRBV12-3/TRBV12-4	TRBJ2-7	TRBD1
CASSLVGTPGAEAFF	TGCGCCAGCAGCTTGGTGGGGACCCCGGGGGCTGAAGCTTTCTTT	few	TRBV5-1	TRBJ1-1	-
CSARDFTGDSYGYTF	TGCAGTGCTAGAGATTTCACCGGGGACAGCTATGGCTACACCTTC	-	TRBV20-1	TRBJ1-2	TRBD1
CATSRVPGGTEAFF	TGTGCCACCAGCAGAGTACCAGGGGGCACTGAAGCTTTCTTT	-	TRBV15	TRBJ1-1	TRBD1
CASSQNPRGPGELFF	TGTGCCAGCAGTCAAAACCCACGGGGGCCCGGGGAGCTGTTTTTT	-	TRBV6-5	TRBJ2-2	-
CASSSAASTDTQYF	TGTGCCAGCAGCTCCGCGGCCAGCACAGATACGCAGTATTTT	few	TRBV6-6	TRBJ2-3	-
CSARGLALNEQFF	TGCAGTGCTAGAGGCCTAGCGCTTAATGAGCAGTTCTTC	-	TRBV20-1	TRBJ2-1	-
CASSLLSGAGVGNSYNEQFF	TGTGCCAGCAGTTTACTGTCAGGAGCGGGAGTAGGAAACTCCTACAATGAGCAGTTCTTC	few	TRBV12-3/TRBV12-4	TRBJ2-1	TRBD2
CASSQDLIAGGSEQYF	TGTGCCAGCAGCCAAGATCTTATAGCGGGAGGTAGCGAGCAGTACTTC	-	TRBV3-1	TRBJ2-7	TRBD2
CASSFPGEQYF	TGTGCCAGCAGTTTCCCGGGCGAGCAGTACTTC	-	TRBV6-2/TRBV6-3	TRBJ2-7	-
CASSPRQGGTDTQYF	TGTGCCAGCAGCCCTCGACAGGGAGGCACAGATACGCAGTATTTT	-	TRBV14	TRBJ2-3	TRBD1
CAISLADTQYF	TGTGCCATCAGTCTAGCAGATACGCAGTATTTT	-	TRBV10-3	TRBJ2-3	-
CASSLQQYNSPLHF	TGTGCCAGCAGCTTACAACAGTATAATTCACCCCTCCACTTT	-	TRBV7-2	TRBJ1-6	-
CASSLAGVSGYEQYF	TGCGCCAGCAGCTTGGCGGGAGTTTCGGGGTACGAGCAGTACTTC	few	TRBV5-1	TRBJ2-7	-